The clone carrying this T cell receptor (beta chain) has a single count. Other nucleotide sequences in the sample specify the same CDR3. The data are from a study of blood T cell repertoires in COVID-19. Study information: The samples span acute and convalescent COVID-19 from the United States, Italy and Spain. T cells, B-cell-depleted T cells, or PBMCs provided the cDNA or gDNA that served as material.

In the original analysis: By means of reference gene primer amplification, nucleated cell counts were estimated. Produced via immunoSEQ multiplex PCR; TCRdb's table is partial and in-frame only. V and J calls and clone size follow that table, whereas D and trimming were derived from the DNA. The data hold 120,000 or so clones, with roughly 90% observed a single time. The sequenced material came from peripheral blood. The source of this sequence is a middle-aged man with acute or convalescent COVID-19.

The CDR3: CASSLAGEGTQYF. DNA of the CDR3: TGTGCCAGCAGCTTAGCGGGTGAGGGTACGCAGTATTTT. The chain joins TRBV7-8 to TRBJ2-3; possible D gene TRBD2, 5 bases. V was trimmed by 0 bases and J by 8 bases, leaving 9 bases between them. The CDR3 sequence is 13 residues long. Germline V CDR1 and CDR2: SGHVS, FQNEAQ.